The T cell receptor beta chain under discussion was sequenced for a study of cytomegalovirus exposure and HLA in healthy donors (dated by TCRdb to about 2017). Notes on the research overall: An earlier analysis of some 550 of the donors reported approximately 290 Gb of sequence data and some 100 million unique TCR beta sequences from roughly 180 million T cells. An early release that covered several hundred HLA-typed donors contained 300 to 350 gigabases of sequencing data and 85 million to 100 million unique TCR sequences. Among the roughly 400 genotyped donors, around 79% belonged to the genetic ancestry cluster associated with self-reported Caucasian donors. The study aimed to test whether cataloging public T cell receptors could reveal signatures of past pathogen exposure. The study used immunosequencing to profile the T cell repertoires of more than 650 subjects and linked those repertoires to cytomegalovirus serostatus. Along with the roughly 610-subject first cohort, a separate validation cohort of over a hundred different subjects was used. To predict cytomegalovirus infection status, the study combined high-throughput TCR immunosequencing, statistical association of individual TCRs with disease status, and machine learning. To study patterns of TCR occurrence, a later analysis re-analyzed previously published TCR beta repertoires from just over 650 donors and added high-resolution HLA genotyping. In the later analysis, no new phenotypic data were used to find candidate immune exposures; instead, reliance was placed on TCR beta sequences and their occurrence across donors. An earlier analysis of approximately 640 of the donors applied high-throughput TCR beta sequencing to assess whether each TCR beta V gene segment acted as functional or pseudogenic. Donor age, sex, ethnicity and CMV serostatus were compiled alongside the repertoire data. Genome-wide SNP genotypes for about 65% of the roughly 700 donors were used in a later genetic analysis, which treated that subset as a discovery cohort. Every repertoire in the discovery cohort had been generated on one and the same sequencing platform. Class I and class II HLA loci were covered by the typing at four-digit resolution. The number of typed donors differed by locus: about 620-630 for A, B, C, DRB1 and DQB1; 522 for DQA1; fewer than 610 for DPA1; and some 430 for DPB1. Roughly five DR-DQ haplotypes were handled as single units for association and clustering because linkage in the cohort was strong. On average, roughly 250,000 unique TCR beta nucleotide sequences were sequenced per donor among about 400 genotyped donors of the cohort, with 15% to 20% of those sequences being non-productive.

The study at large found these results: In a later analysis, several top co-occurrence clusters were reported to appear linked to parvovirus B19, influenza, CMV and Epstein-Barr virus. Roughly uniform sequencing depth across donors was assumed in presence/absence analyses, although this assumption may not hold. A later genetic analysis associated a missense DCLRE1C variant with V-gene and J-gene trimming of TCR beta chains, and an independent cohort replicated the association. A later genetic analysis reported fewer N-insertions in productive TCRs among donors in an Asian-associated ancestry cluster than the roughly 640-donor mean. The authors suggested that the approach could potentially be extended to other disease states and immunological phenotypes. When HLA alleles, especially DR and DQ, strongly co-occurred, TCR associations were difficult to assign to individual alleles. The study listed approximately 150 TCR beta chains as associated with cytomegalovirus. Broadly in line with IMGT annotations, most TCR beta V segments showed up in productive rearrangements about 87% or about 30% of the time in an earlier analysis of a few hundred of the donors. In a later analysis, around 15,000 TCR beta sequences were associated with specific HLA alleles at a false discovery rate of 0.05. Immune exposure information for the cohort was limited to CMV serostatus. Most CMV-associated TCR beta chains appeared to be HLA-restricted in a later analysis, and the HLA associations seemed to be driven largely by CMV exposure. HLA typing was unavailable for some donors at each locus, so association tests used only the typed subset. A further reported finding was that TCR beta sequences accurately predicted the HLA-A and HLA-B alleles for most subjects in the first cohort. Because counts were too low, some 17 rarely observed V segments, including chromosome 9 orphons, were excluded from the earlier analysis of fewer than 650 of the donors. Most TCR sequences were observed very rarely across donors, whereas some public TCRs were present in many individuals. In a later analysis, TCR association rates were found to vary across HLA loci, with the most associated TCRs seen for DRB1 alleles and the fewest for HLA-C alleles. Only TCR beta chains were sequenced in this cohort, and the absence of alpha or paired-chain data limited detectable features. Cytomegalovirus status was reported to be diagnosed by the classifier with high specificity and sensitivity in both the original and validation cohorts. A group of highly shared sequence variants was considered likely to be a technical artifact of the sequencing pipeline. In a later analysis, HLA-associated TCR beta chains showed more clonal expansion and lower generation probabilities than non-associated chains that were equally common. Linkage disequilibrium might explain the correlated functional status among segregating V segments, but an unknown experimental factor could not be excluded. Because the 87-base-pair reads could not distinguish some IMGT-functional V segments, including TRBV6-2 and TRBV6-3, those segments were excluded. A few of the identified cytomegalovirus-associated TCR beta chains were confirmed in vitro to be specific for cytomegalovirus antigens.

Libraries were constructed by the immunoSEQ multiplex PCR assay. For the multiplex PCR, a mixture combining 60 forward primers for TCR Vbeta segments and 13 reverse primers for TCR Jbeta segments was used. A multiplex PCR assay on genomic DNA amplified the CDR3 region of rearranged TCR beta genes. The Illumina HiSeq System was used to sequence the amplified TCR beta libraries as 87-base-pair reads. The published analysis was carried out like this. A later analysis counted approximately 76 million unique TCR beta chains across the 600 to 850 repertoires, and around 12 million of these chains were shared by at least two donors. Raw reads were error-corrected and collapsed into unique sequences by a nearest-neighbor algorithm in which closely related sequences were merged to remove PCR and sequencing errors. V, D and J gene segments were assigned by aligning CDR3 sequences to IMGT reference sequences. For a sequence to be retained, at least a six-nucleotide match to both a V gene segment and a J gene segment was required. A rearrangement counted as productive if the CDR3 had no stop codons and remained in frame with V and J, and every other rearrangement counted as non-productive. CDR3 was defined by IMGT convention, running from the second conserved V-encoded cysteine to the conserved J-encoded phenylalanine. In an earlier analysis of just under 600 of the donors, sequences lacking an unambiguous match to a single V gene segment were excluded. An earlier analysis of a few hundred of the donors classified V segments as functional when productive rearrangements were above 56.7% and as segregating when the standard deviation between donors was above 5%. A statistical classification framework was built to diagnose cytomegalovirus status from the catalog of TCR beta chain sequences. In a later analysis, V and J genes were assigned by comparing TCR nucleotide sequences against IMGT/GENE-DB human TR gene sequences. The TCRdist pipeline was used in a later analysis to assign CDR3 sequences and most-parsimonious VDJ recombination scenarios. A later analysis defined each TCR beta chain by its CDR3 amino acid sequence plus V-gene family, and excluded reads lacking a unique V-gene family. In a later analysis, 450 to 600 highly shared, low-generation-probability nucleotide sequences were removed to address suspected cross-contamination and a sequencing artifact. In a later analysis, a clonal expansion index was calculated for each public chain from normalized within-repertoire ranks of inferred template counts. A later analysis computed generation probabilities with a VDJ recombination model fitted to out-of-frame rearrangements, and checked the results against IGoR. A later analysis scored TCR-TCR, TCR-HLA and TCR-CMV co-occurrence with hypergeometric tests, applying a repertoire-size bias correction to TCR pairs. False discovery rates were estimated in a later analysis by permuting HLA or CMV assignments 20 times. In a later analysis, co-occurring TCRs were grouped with DBSCAN, and TCRdist sequence similarity was added when clustering was performed within HLA-allele-positive subsets. For co-occurrence clustering, repertoires with fewer than 30,000 or more than 120,000 public chains were excluded, along with four or five repertoires with anomalous nucleotide sharing. Here the immuneACCESS table is served through TCRdb, limited to in-frame sequences with V and J called. Missing clones are a known gap in these copies; in checked studies unresolved V genes cover under half, and the rest lacks a known reason. The V and J calls and clone size are taken from that table; D and trimming were inferred from the DNA. This sample comprises some 110,000 clones, more than 65% of them detected only once. The top ten clonotypes cover approximately 0.9% of the sample.

V gives up 0 bases and J gives up 5 bases, and the segment between their germline ends measures 11 bases. CDR1 MNHNS and CDR2 SASEGT were looked up in the germline V gene. Reading from cysteine to phenylalanine, the CDR3 counts 16 amino acids. Only the CDR3 part of the read is kept: 48 bases, read in frame from the first base. The cohort comprised around 700 healthy bone marrow donors. All cohort members were sampled while nominally healthy, although unrecorded immune exposures were likely present. The donor tested CMV seronegative and was one of the 352 seronegative cohort members. A peripheral blood sample was collected from each donor, and TCR beta sequencing was performed on peripheral blood mononuclear cells. The Qiagen DNeasy Blood Extraction Kit was used to extract genomic DNA from the blood cell samples. This clone was counted only a few times. The target of this receptor is not known. Per-nucleotide qualities are absent, and no much larger clonotype sits a single base away.

The rearrangement joined TRBV6-1 to TRBJ1-6; the D gene is possibly TRBD1, with 5 bases matching. Sequencing was done on a sample of PBMCs. The sequence came from a woman in her thirties in good health and CMV-seronegative. The DNA sequence is as follows: TGTGCCAGCAGTGAAGCCTTGGGACTGAATAATTCACCCCTCCACTTT. It translates to CASSEALGLNNSPLHF.